The entry below describes one T cell receptor beta chain. The data were obtained in a study of T cell changes during pregnancy in multiple sclerosis. V dropped 9 bases and J dropped 10; count of bases not matched to a gene: 16. The CDR3 extends over 15 amino acids. Germline V gene data show CDR1 as SGHVS and CDR2 as FNYEAQ. Only in-frame clones appear in the TCRdb table, and some are missing; sequencing was by immunoSEQ multiplex PCR. The sample consists of tens of thousands of clones, roughly 92% of them appearing once. V is TRBV7-6 and J is TRBJ2-2; 8 bases are a match to TRBD1. The TCR originated in a female donor in good health, enrolled as a control in a pregnancy study. This specimen was peripheral blood, taken in the third trimester of pregnancy. The CDR3 here is CASKAGGQGLEELFF. CDR3 coding DNA: TGTGCCAGTAAGGCAGGGGGCCAGGGGTTGGAGGAGCTGTTTTTT.